Shown below are 9 T cell receptor beta chains from a single sample sequenced in a study of OX40 agonist ivuxolimab in advanced cancers. Sequencing was performed with immunoSEQ multiplex PCR; in TCRdb, only in-frame clones are kept and a portion is missing. The table records 25,000 to 30,000 clones, 84% of them present only once. This sample comprised CD4+ or CD8+ T cells sorted from blood, obtained in a trial of the OX40 agonist ivuxolimab. The receptors were sampled from an adult with an advanced solid tumor such as melanoma, head and neck, liver or kidney cancer.

The V gene is TRBV27, the J gene TRBJ1-5; no clear D. This CDR3 has 13 residues. Germline V lookup: CDR1 MNHEY, CDR2 SMNVEV (reference sequence). V dropped 5 bases and J dropped 9 bases, with 14 bases sitting between them. The CDR3 is CASSGEGGLPQHF. The CDR3 DNA sequence: TGTGCCAGCAGTGGGGAGGGAGGGTTGCCCCAGCATTTT.

The chain links TRBV11-1 to TRBJ1-4; possible D gene TRBD1, 5 bases. The CDR3 sequence is 14 residues long. V gave up 3 bases and J gave up 3 bases, with 8 bases separating them. The V gene's germline CDR1 is SGHAT and CDR2 FQDESV (reference sequence). The CDR3 sequence: CASSFGRANEKLFF. The CDR3 coding sequence is TGTGCCAGCAGCTTCGGCAGGGCTAATGAAAAACTGTTTTTT.

The chain couples TRBV9 to TRBJ1-2, with 8 positions matching TRBD1. Losses at the gene ends were 0 bases for V and 3 bases for J; bases not matched to a gene: 4. Germline CDR1 is SGDLS and CDR2 is YYNGEE. The CDR3 extends over 15 amino acids. CDR3 bases: TGTGCCAGCAGCGTAGCCGGACAGGGTCACTATGGCTACACCTTC. Amino acid sequence: CASSVAGQGHYGYTF.

The genes are TRBV6-5 and TRBJ2-2; D may be TRBD2 (5 bases). Trimming removed 4 bases at V and 0 bases at J, with 6 bases between. The CDR3 is 14 residues long. Germline V CDR1 and CDR2: MNHEY, SVGAGI. The CDR3 loop reads CASSFGANTGELFF. Here the CDR3 DNA reads TGTGCCAGCAGTTTCGGGGCGAACACCGGGGAGCTGTTTTTT.

The V gene is TRBV7-2, the J gene TRBJ2-2, with TRBD2 matching over 7 bases. The trim removed 2 bases at V and 7 bases at J, leaving 4 bases unmatched. Germline CDR1 is SGHTA and CDR2 is FQGNSA. The CDR3 consists of 14 residues. The CDR3, as DNA: TGTGCCAGCAGCTTAAGAAGCGGGGTCGGGGAGCTGTTTTTT. Translation gives CASSLRSGVGELFF.

This chain links TRBV9 with TRBJ2-1, with 9 bases identical to TRBD1. Germline lookup yields CDR1 SGDLS and CDR2 YYNGEE. The CDR3 covers 16 residues. Losses at the gene ends were 3 bases for V and 0 bases for J; bases not matched to a gene: 4. The CDR3 here is CASSEQGASSYNEQFF. For the CDR3, the DNA is TGTGCCAGCAGCGAACAGGGGGCCTCCTCCTACAATGAGCAGTTCTTC.

This chain uses TRBV5-6 with TRBJ1-2; 10 nucleotides match TRBD1. The V gene end was trimmed by 2 bases and the J gene end by 0 bases; junction bases not matched to a gene: 4. This CDR3 is 16 amino acids long. Germline CDR1 reads SGHDT; CDR2 reads YYEEEE. The DNA for the CDR3 is TGTGCCAGCAGCTTTCCGACAGGGGGCACTAACTATGGCTACACCTTC. It codes for CASSFPTGGTNYGYTF.

This chain joins TRBV10-2 and TRBJ2-2; 14 nucleotides match TRBD2. The CDR3 consists of 16 residues. The germline CDR1 and CDR2 sequences are WSHSY and SAAADI. J lost 6 bases, V lost 3 bases, and 3 bases had no gene match. The CDR3 here is CASSDGLAGGSGELFF. The CDR3 DNA reads TGCGCCAGCAGTGATGGACTAGCGGGAGGATCCGGGGAGCTGTTTTTT.

This chain joins TRBV28 and TRBJ1-1, with 10 bases that match TRBD1. CDR3 length equals 15 residues. From germline, CDR1 is MDHEN and CDR2 SYDVKM. V was clipped by 5 bases and J by 5 bases; unmatched bases: 8. The CDR3 sequence: CASSTFGTGATEAFF. The CDR3 DNA reads TGTGCCAGCAGTACTTTCGGGACAGGGGCTACTGAAGCTTTCTTT.